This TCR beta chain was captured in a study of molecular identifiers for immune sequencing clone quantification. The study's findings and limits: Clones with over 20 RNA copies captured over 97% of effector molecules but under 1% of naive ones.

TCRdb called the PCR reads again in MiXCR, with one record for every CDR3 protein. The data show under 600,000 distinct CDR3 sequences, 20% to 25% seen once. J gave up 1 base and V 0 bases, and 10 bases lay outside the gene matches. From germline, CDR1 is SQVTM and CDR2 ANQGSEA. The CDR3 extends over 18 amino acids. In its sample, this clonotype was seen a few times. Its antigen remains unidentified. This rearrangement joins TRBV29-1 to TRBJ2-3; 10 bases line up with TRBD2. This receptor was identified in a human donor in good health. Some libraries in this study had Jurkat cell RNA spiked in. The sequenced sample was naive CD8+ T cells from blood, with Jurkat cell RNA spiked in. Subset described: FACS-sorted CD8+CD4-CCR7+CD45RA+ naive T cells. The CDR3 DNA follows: TGCAGCGTTGAAGATGGTCTAGCGGGAGTTGGGGGCACAGATACGCAGTATTTT. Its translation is CSVEDGLAGVGGTDTQYF.